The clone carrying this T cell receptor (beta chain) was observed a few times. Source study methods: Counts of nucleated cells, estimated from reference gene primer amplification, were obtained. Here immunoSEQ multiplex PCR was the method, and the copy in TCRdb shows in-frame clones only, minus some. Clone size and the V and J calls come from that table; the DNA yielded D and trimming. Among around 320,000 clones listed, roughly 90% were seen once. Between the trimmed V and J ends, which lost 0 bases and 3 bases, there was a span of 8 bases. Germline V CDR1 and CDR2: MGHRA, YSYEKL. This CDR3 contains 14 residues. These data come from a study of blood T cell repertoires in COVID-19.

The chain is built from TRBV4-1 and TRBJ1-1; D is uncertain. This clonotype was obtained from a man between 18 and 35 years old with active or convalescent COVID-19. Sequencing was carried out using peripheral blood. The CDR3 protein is CASSQDARYTEAFF. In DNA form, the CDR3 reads TGCGCCAGCAGCCAAGATGCCAGGTACACTGAAGCTTTCTTT.